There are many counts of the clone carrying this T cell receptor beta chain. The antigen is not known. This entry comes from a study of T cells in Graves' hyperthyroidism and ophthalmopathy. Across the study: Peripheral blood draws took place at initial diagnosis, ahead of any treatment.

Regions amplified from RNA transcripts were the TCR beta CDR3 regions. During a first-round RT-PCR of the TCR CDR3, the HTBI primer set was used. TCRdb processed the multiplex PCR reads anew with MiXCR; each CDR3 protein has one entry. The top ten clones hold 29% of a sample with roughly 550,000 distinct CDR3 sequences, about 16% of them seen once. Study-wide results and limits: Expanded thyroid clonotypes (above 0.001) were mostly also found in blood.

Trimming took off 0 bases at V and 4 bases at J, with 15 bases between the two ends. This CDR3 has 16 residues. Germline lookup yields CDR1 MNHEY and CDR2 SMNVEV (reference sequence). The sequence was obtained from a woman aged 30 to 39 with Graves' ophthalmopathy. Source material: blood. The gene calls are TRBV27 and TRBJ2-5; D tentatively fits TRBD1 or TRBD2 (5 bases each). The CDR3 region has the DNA TGTGCCAGCAGTTTATCGAGGGGTCGGGTAGGAGAGACCCAGTACTTC. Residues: CASSLSRGRVGETQYF.